These 15 T cell receptor beta chains share one sample of origin, sequenced in a study of blood T cell repertoires in COVID-19. Here immunoSEQ multiplex PCR was the method, and the copy in TCRdb shows in-frame clones only, minus some. The top ten hold approximately 4.2% of the sample, which has 68,000 or so clones, approximately 86% seen once. What was sequenced was peripheral blood. The receptors were gathered from a man aged 50-60 years with acute or convalescent COVID-19.

The V and J genes are TRBV11-3 and TRBJ1-3; tentative D call: TRBD1 (6 bases). Trimming took off 3 bases at V and 3 bases at J, with 18 bases between the two ends. This CDR3 spans 17 amino acids. Per germline, CDR1 SGHNT and CDR2 YENEEA. CDR3 residues: CASSFDSQGIIGNTIYF. The CDR3 DNA follows: TGTGCCAGCAGCTTCGATTCACAGGGCATCATTGGAAACACCATATATTTT. Full variable domain (remainder filled in from reference TRBV11-3 and TRBJ1-3): EAGVVQSPRYKIIEKKQPVAFWCNPISGHNTLYWYLQNLGQGPELLIRYENEEAVDDSQLPKDRFSAERLKGVDSTLKIQPAELGDSAVYLCASSFDSQGIIGNTIYFGEGSWLTVV.

The chain is built from TRBV29-1 and TRBJ1-2, with 7 bases aligning to TRBD1. This CDR3 is built from 13 residues. From germline, CDR1 is SQVTM and CDR2 ANQGSEA. V was pared by 5 bases and J by 6 bases, with 9 bases of the junction left unmatched. CDR3 sequence: CSVRGGGGHGYTF. CDR3 DNA sequence: TGCAGCGTTCGAGGGGGCGGCGGGCATGGCTACACCTTC.

CDR3 sequence (DNA): TGTGCCAGCAGTGAGTCAGGGGCGGGCTATGGCTACACCTTC. Its translation is CASSESGAGYGYTF. V is TRBV6-1 and J is TRBJ1-2, with D tentatively TRBD1 (6 bases). Trimming stripped 3 bases from V and 4 bases from J, with 12 bases between. Germline V gene data show CDR1 as MNHNS and CDR2 as SASEGT. This CDR3 has 14 amino acids.

The chain joins TRBV30 to TRBJ1-5; 8 bases are shared with TRBD1. The V and J ends lost 5 bases and 6 bases, in that order; junction bases with no gene match: 12. Germline V lookup: CDR1 GTSNPN, CDR2 SVGIG (reference sequence). The CDR3 is 15 residues long. The CDR3 DNA reads as TGTGCCTGGGGGGCTCGCGGCAGGGGGCTTCAGCCCCAGCATTTT. This translates into CAWGARGRGLQPQHF.

This rearrangement joins TRBV19 to TRBJ2-6; the match to TRBD1 covers 7 bases. The CDR3 extends over 16 amino acids. Germline assignment: CDR1 LNHDA and CDR2 SQIVND (reference sequence). Trimming cost V 4 bases and J 2 bases; bases outside gene matches: 5. The CDR3, as DNA: TGTGCCAGTAGTACCAACAGGGGCCCTGGGGCCAACGTCCTGACTTTC. Protein: CASSTNRGPGANVLTF. Combining the CDR3 with reference TRBV19 and TRBJ2-6 gives the whole variable domain DGGITQSPKYLFRKEGQNVTLSCEQNLNHDAMYWYRQDPGQGLRLIYYSQIVNDFQKGDIAEGYSVSREKKESFPLTVTSAQKNPTAFYLCASSTNRGPGANVLTFGAGSRLTVL.

This clone is medium-sized (0.01 to 0.1%). The V gene is TRBV20-1, the J gene TRBJ1-4, with D perhaps matching TRBD1 (6 bases). The V gene's germline CDR1 is DFQATT and CDR2 SNEGSKA (reference sequence). The CDR3 length is 14 residues. The ends were cut back, 3 bases at V and 7 bases at J, with 15 bases in the middle. This chain's CDR3 is CSASRVTGAEKLFF. The CDR3 DNA follows: TGCAGTGCTAGTCGGGTGACAGGAGCTGAAAAACTGTTTTTT.

CDR3 sequence: CASRPVGQVEAFF. CDR3 coding DNA: TGTGCCAGTAGACCGGTGGGCCAGGTGGAAGCTTTCTTT. The gene calls are TRBV19 and TRBJ1-1, with D hard to call. CDR3 length: 13 residues. The germline CDR1 and CDR2 sequences are LNHDA and SQIVND (reference sequence). The germline V and J ends were trimmed by 6 bases and 8 bases, with 16 bases remaining between them.

This clone was seen just once. The rearrangement uses TRBV5-5 and TRBJ1-6, with TRBD1 matching 8 bases. Trimming took 4 bases from V and 7 from J; bases not matched to a gene: 10. Per the germline V gene, CDR1 is SGHKS and CDR2 is YYEKEE (reference sequence). The CDR3 runs to 16 residues. The CDR3, as DNA: TGTGCCAGCAGCAACTACGCCGGGACAGGAAATTCACCCCTCCACTTT. This translates into CASSNYAGTGNSPLHF.

The V gene is TRBV18, the J gene TRBJ1-2; maybe TRBD1 (5 bases). Trimming took off 2 bases at V and 8 bases at J, with 15 bases between the two ends. This CDR3 has 14 residues. CDR1 KGHSH and CDR2 LQKENI come from the germline V gene. The CDR3 protein is CASSPGGGSRGYTF. CDR3 in DNA: TGTGCCAGCTCACCAGGGGGGGGGTCTCGCGGCTACACCTTC.

The gene calls are TRBV19 and TRBJ2-1, with TRBD1 matching 7 bases. The CDR3 consists of 14 residues. The germline CDR1 and CDR2 sequences are LNHDA and SQIVND (reference sequence). Unmatched junction bases numbered 8, after V lost 3 bases and J lost 9 bases. Written as DNA, the CDR3 is TGTGCCAGTAGTATTTTGCCGACAGGGAGTGAGCAGTTCTTC. Translation: CASSILPTGSEQFF.

In DNA form, the CDR3 reads TGTGCCAGCAGCTCAATGGCCGCTGAAGCTTTCTTT. It yields the protein CASSSMAAEAFF. The V gene is TRBV7-9, the J gene TRBJ1-1, with no clear D. Germline V CDR1 and CDR2: SEHNR, FQNEAQ (reference sequence). The CDR3 totals 12 residues. V lost 4 bases and J lost 6, with 9 bases in between. Full variable domain (missing parts from reference TRBV7-9 and TRBJ1-1): DTGVSQNPRHKITKRGQNVTFRCDPISEHNRLYWYRQTLGQGPEFLTYFQNEAQLEKSRLLSDRFSAERPKGSFSTLEIQRTEQGDSAMYLCASSSMAAEAFFGQGTRLTVV.

The chain has TRBV3-1 (or the pseudogene TRBV3-2) and TRBJ1-1, with D maybe TRBD1 (6 bases). Trimming stripped 5 bases from V and 4 bases from J, with 14 bases between. The CDR3 spans 14 residues. Germline V gene lookup returns CDR1 LGHDT and CDR2 YNNKEL (reference sequence). The CDR3 loop is CASSIRGRSTEAFF. CDR3 bases: TGTGCCAGCAGCATCAGGGGCAGGAGCACTGAAGCTTTCTTT.

This clone has a single count. The chain employs TRBV5-4 and TRBJ2-1; D might be TRBD2 (5 bases). The V end lost 2 bases, the J end lost 2 bases, and 11 bases lay between the germline ends. This CDR3 contains 15 residues. The germline V gene has CDR1 SGHNT and CDR2 YYREEE (reference sequence). The CDR3 DNA follows: TGTGCCAGCAGCTTAGACCGTAGCGCCTACAATGAGCAGTTCTTC. Its protein product is CASSLDRSAYNEQFF.

V is TRBV20-1 and J is TRBJ2-3; TRBD1 might be the D (6 bases). Trimming cost V 3 bases and J 0 bases, with 10 bases left between them. From germline, CDR1 is DFQATT and CDR2 SNEGSKA (reference sequence). The CDR3 has 14 residues. The CDR3 DNA is TGCAGTGCTAGTCGGCAGGGGAGCACAGATACGCAGTATTTT. The encoded protein is CSASRQGSTDTQYF.

The genes are TRBV27 and TRBJ2-3; TRBD2 matches at 10 bases. This CDR3 spans 19 amino acids. J lost 6 bases, V lost 4 bases, and 19 bases had no gene match. The germline gives CDR1 MNHEY, CDR2 SMNVEV (reference sequence). DNA of the CDR3: TGTGCCAGCAGTTCAAATGAGATGGGACTAGCGAGAGGAGGGGATACGCAGTATTTT. Translated: CASSSNEMGLARGGDTQYF.